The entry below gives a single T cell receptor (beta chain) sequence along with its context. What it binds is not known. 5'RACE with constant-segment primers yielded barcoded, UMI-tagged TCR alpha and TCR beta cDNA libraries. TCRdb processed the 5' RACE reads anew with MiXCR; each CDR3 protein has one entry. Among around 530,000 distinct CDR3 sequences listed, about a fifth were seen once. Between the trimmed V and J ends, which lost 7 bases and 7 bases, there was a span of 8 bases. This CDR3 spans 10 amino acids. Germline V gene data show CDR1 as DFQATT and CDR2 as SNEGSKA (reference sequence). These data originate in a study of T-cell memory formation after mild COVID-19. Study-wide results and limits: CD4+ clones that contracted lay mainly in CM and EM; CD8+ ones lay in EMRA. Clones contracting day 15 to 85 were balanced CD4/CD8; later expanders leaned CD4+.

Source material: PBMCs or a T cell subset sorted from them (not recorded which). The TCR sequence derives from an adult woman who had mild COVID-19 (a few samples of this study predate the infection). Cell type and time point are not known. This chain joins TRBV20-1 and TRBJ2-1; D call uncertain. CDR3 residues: CSVGWNEQFF. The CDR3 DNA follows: TGCAGTGTAGGATGGAATGAGCAGTTCTTC.